This TCR beta chain was identified in a study of regulatory T cells in long-lasting Graves disease. There are many counts of this clonotype. In building TCR beta libraries, iRepertoire HTBI primers were used together with Arm-PCR of CDR3 regions. TCRdb itself ran the multiplex PCR reads through MiXCR, one entry per CDR3 protein. Of hundreds of thousands of distinct CDR3 sequences in the sample, less than 25% were seen once. Specified time point: persistent/refractory GD, antithyroid drugs over 5 years with positive TRAb. RNA isolated from PBMCs was used to make the TCR library. As a group, patients came from one endocrinology department in Xi'an, China. V was clipped by 7 bases and J by 1 base, with 17 bases between them. The CDR3 spans 15 residues. Per the germline V gene, CDR1 is MNHNS and CDR2 is SASEGT.

This material consisted of peripheral blood mononuclear cells (PBMCs), taken when the disease was refractory, from a patient treated with antithyroid drugs. The chain combines TRBV6-1 with TRBJ2-7, with D tentatively TRBD1 (6 bases). The sequence derives from a female donor with Graves disease. CDR3 protein: CASTESRQVSYEQYF. Written as DNA, the CDR3 is TGTGCCAGCACCGAAAGCCGACAGGTTTCCTACGAGCAGTACTTC.